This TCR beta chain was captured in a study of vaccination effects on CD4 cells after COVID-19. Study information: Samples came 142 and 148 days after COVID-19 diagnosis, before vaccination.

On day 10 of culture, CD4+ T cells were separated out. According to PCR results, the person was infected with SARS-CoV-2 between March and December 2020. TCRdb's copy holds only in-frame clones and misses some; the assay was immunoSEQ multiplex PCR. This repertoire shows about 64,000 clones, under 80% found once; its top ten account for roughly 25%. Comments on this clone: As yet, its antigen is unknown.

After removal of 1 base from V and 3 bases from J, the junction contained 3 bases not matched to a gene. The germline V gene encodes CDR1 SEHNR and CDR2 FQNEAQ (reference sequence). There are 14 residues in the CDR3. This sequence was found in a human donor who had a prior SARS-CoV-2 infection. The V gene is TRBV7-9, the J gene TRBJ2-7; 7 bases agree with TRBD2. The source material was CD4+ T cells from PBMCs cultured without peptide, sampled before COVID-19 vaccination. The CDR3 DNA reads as TGTGCCAGCAGCTTAGGGACTAGTTTCTACGAGCAGTACTTC. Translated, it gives CASSLGTSFYEQYF.